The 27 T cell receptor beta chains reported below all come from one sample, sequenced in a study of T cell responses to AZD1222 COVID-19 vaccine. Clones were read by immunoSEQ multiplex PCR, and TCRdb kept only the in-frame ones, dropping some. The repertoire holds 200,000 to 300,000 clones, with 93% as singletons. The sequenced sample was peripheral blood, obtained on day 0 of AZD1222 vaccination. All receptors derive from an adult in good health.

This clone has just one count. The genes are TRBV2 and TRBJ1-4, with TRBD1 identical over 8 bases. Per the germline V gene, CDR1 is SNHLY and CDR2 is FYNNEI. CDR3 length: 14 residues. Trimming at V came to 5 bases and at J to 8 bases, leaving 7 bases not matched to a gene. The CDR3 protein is CASSRTGGEEKLFF. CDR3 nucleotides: TGTGCCAGCAGTCGAACAGGGGGTGAGGAAAAACTGTTTTTT.

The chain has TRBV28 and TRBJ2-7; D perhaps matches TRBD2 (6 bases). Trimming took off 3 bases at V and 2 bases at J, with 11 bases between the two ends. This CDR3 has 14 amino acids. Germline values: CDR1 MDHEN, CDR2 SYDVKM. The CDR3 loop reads CASSLEGGPYEQYF. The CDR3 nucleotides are TGTGCCAGCAGTTTGGAGGGAGGACCCTACGAGCAGTACTTC.

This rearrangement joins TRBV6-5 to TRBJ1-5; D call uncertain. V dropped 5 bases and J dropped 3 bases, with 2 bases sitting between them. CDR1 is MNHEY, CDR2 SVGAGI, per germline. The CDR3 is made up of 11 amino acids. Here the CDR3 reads CASSNNQPQHF. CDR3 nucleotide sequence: TGTGCCAGCAGTAACAATCAGCCCCAGCATTTT.

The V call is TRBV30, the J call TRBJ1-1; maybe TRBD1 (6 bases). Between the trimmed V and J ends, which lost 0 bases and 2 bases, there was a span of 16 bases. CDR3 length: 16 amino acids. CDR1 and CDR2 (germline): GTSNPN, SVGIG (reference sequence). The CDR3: CAWSVQGSPLNTEAFF. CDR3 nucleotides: TGTGCCTGGAGTGTACAGGGAAGCCCGCTTAACACTGAAGCTTTCTTT.

The CDR3 coding sequence is TGTCCATCAGAGTTTAGGGACAGGCCATCCTACGAGCAGTACTTC. The encoded protein is CPSEFRDRPSYEQYF. The chain couples TRBV27 to TRBJ2-7, with TRBD1 matching over 8 bases. CDR1 is MNHEY, CDR2 SMNVEV, per germline (reference sequence). The CDR3 length is 15 residues.

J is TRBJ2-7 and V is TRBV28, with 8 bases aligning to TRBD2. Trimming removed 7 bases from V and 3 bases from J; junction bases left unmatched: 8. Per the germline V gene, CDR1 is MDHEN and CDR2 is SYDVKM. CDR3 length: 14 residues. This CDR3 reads CASMGGRNNYEQYF. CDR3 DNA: TGTGCCAGCATGGGCGGGAGGAATAACTACGAGCAGTACTTC.

CDR3 sequence: CASSVGLAGHMEKLFF. In DNA, the CDR3 is TGTGCCAGCAGCGTGGGCCTCGCGGGGCATATGGAAAAACTGTTTTTT. This chain links TRBV9 with TRBJ1-4; a weak D match, TRBD1 (5 bases). The germline gives CDR1 SGDLS, CDR2 YYNGEE. The CDR3 is 16 residues long. The V and J ends lost 2 bases and 8 bases respectively, with 19 bases between them.

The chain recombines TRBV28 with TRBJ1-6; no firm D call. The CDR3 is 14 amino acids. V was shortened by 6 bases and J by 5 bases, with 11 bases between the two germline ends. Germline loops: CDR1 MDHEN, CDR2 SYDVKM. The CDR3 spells CASSSHSNNSPLHF. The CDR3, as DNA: TGTGCCAGCAGCTCGCACAGCAATAATTCACCCCTCCACTTT.

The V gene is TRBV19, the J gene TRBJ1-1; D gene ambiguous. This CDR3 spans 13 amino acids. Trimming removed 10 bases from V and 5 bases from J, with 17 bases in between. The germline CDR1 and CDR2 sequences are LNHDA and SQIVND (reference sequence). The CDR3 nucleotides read TGTGCCACCAGTCTGGGAAGAGGAACTGAAGCTTTCTTT. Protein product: CATSLGRGTEAFF.

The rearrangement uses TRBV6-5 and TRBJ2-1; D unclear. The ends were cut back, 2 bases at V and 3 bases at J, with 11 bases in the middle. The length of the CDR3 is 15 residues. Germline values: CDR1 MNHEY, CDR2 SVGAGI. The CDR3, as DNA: TGTGCCAGCAGTTACGAACAGCTTGGCTACAATGAGCAGTTCTTC. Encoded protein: CASSYEQLGYNEQFF.

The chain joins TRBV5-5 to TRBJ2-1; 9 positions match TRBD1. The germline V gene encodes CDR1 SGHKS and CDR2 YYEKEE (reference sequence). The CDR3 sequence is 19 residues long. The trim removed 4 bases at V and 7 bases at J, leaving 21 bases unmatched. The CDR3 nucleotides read TGTGCCAGCAGCCCGGACAGGGGTGGCGGGAGACATTCTCAGAATGAGCAGTTCTTC. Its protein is CASSPDRGGGRHSQNEQFF.

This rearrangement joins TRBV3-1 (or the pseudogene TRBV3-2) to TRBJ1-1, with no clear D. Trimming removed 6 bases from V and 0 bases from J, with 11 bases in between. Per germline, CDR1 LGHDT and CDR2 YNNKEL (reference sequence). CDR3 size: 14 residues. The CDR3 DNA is TGTGCCAGCAGTCGAGGTTCGGTGAACACTGAAGCTTTCTTT. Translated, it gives CASSRGSVNTEAFF.

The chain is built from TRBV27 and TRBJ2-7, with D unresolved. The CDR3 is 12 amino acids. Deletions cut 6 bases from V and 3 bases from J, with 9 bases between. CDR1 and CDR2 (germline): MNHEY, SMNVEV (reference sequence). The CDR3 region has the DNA TGTGCCAGCAGCCCTGGGGTCTACGAGCAGTACTTC. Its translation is CASSPGVYEQYF.

The CDR3 DNA is TGTGCCAGCCTATCGAGCGGGAGGGGAGCTGAGCAGTTCTTC. Encoded protein: CASLSSGRGAEQFF. The chain links TRBV7-9 to TRBJ2-1; TRBD2 aligns across 10 bases. The CDR3 is 14 residues long. Germline V gives CDR1 SEHNR, CDR2 FQNEAQ (reference sequence). J lost 9 bases, V lost 8 bases, and 10 bases had no gene match.

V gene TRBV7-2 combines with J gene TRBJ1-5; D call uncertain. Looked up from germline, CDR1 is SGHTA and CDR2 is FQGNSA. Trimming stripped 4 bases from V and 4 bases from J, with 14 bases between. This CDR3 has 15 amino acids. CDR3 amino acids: CASSSSYGSNQPQHF. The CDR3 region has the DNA TGTGCCAGCAGCTCATCTTACGGGTCAAATCAGCCCCAGCATTTT.

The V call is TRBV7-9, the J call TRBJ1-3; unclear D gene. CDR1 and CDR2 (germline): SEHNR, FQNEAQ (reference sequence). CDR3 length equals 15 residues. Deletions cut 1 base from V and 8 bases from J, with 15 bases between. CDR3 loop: CASSLEGGPGDTIYF. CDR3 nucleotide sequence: TGTGCCAGCAGCTTAGAGGGTGGACCAGGCGACACCATATATTTT.

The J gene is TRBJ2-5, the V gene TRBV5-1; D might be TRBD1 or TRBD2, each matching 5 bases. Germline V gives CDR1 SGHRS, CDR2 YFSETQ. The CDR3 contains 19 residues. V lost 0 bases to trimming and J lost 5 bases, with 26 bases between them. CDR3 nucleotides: TGCGCCAGCAGCTTGGCCCGTTACCGCCGGGGCCCGGCGGCGGAGACCCAGTACTTC. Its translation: CASSLARYRRGPAAETQYF.

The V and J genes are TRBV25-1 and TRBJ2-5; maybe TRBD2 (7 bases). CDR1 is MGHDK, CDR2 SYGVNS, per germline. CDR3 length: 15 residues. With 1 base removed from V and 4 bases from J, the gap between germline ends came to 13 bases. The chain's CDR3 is CASSELGGAGETQYF. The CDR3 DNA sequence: TGTGCCAGCAGTGAATTGGGGGGGGCAGGAGAGACCCAGTACTTC.

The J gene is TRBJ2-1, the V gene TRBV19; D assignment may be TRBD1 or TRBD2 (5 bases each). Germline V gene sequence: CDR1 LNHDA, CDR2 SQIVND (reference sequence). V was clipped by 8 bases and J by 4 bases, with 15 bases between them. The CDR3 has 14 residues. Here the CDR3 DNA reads TGTGCCAGTGCCGACGGGACGTGGTACAATGAGCAGTTCTTC. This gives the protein CASADGTWYNEQFF. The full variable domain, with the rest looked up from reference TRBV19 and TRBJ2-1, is DGGITQSPKYLFRKEGQNVTLSCEQNLNHDAMYWYRQDPGQGLRLIYYSQIVNDFQKGDIAEGYSVSREKKESFPLTVTSAQKNPTAFYLCASADGTWYNEQFFGPGTRLTVL.

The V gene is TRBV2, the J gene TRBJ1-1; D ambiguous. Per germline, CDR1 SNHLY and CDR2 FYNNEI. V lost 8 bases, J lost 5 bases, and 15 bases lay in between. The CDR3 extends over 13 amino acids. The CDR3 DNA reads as TGTGCCAGCCTCTATGGGCAATGGACTGAAGCTTTCTTT. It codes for CASLYGQWTEAFF.

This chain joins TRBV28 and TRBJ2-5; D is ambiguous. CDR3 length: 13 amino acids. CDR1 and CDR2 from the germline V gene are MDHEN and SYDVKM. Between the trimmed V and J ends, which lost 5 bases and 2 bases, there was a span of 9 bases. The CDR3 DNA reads TGTGCCAGCAGTCGGAGATTTCAAGAGACCCAGTACTTC. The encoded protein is CASSRRFQETQYF.

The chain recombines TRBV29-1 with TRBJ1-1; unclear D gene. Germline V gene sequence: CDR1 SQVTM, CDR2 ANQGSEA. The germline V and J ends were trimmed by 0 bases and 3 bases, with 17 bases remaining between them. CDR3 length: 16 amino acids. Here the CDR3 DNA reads TGCAGCGTTGAAGATCCGGTAGCGGGCAGCTACACTGAAGCTTTCTTT. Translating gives CSVEDPVAGSYTEAFF.

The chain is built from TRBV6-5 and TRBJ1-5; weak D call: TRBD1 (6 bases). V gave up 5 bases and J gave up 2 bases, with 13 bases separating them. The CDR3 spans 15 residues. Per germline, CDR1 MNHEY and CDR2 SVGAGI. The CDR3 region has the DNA TGTGCCAGCAGTCCAGAAGGGGGTGGCAATCAGCCCCAGCATTTT. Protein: CASSPEGGGNQPQHF.

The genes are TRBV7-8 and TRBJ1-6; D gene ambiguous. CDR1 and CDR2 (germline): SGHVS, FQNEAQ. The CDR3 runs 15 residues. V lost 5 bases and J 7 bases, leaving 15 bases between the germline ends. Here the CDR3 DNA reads TGTGCCAGCAGCGCCAAGCTGGGGTACAATTCACCCCTCCACTTT. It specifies CASSAKLGYNSPLHF. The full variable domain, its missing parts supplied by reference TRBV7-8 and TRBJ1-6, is GAGVSQSPRYKVAKRGQDVALRCDPISGHVSLFWYQQALGQGPEFLTYFQNEAQLDKSGLPSDRFFAERPEGSVSTLKIQRTQQEDSAVYLCASSAKLGYNSPLHFGNGTRLTVT.

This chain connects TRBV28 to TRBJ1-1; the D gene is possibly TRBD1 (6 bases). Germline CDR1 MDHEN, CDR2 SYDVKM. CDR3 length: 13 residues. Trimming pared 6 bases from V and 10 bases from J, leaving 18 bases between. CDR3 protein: CASSLDRYLGAFF. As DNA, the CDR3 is TGTGCCAGCAGCCTAGACAGGTACTTAGGAGCTTTCTTT.

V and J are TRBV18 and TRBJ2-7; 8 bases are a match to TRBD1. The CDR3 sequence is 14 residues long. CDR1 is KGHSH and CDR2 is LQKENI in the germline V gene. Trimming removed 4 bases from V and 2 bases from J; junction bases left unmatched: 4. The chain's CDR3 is CASSLGQGPYEQYF. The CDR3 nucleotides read TGTGCCAGCTCACTCGGACAGGGCCCCTACGAGCAGTACTTC.

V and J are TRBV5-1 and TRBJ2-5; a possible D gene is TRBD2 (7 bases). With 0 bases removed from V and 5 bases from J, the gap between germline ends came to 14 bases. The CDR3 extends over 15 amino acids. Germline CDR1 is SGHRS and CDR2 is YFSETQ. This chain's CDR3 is CASSLGPGGGETQYF. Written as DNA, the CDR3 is TGCGCCAGCAGCTTGGGGCCGGGGGGCGGTGAGACCCAGTACTTC. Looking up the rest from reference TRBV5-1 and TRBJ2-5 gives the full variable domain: KAGVTQTPRYLIKTRGQQVTLSCSPISGHRSVSWYQQTPGQGLQFLFEYFSETQRNKGNFPGRFSGRQFSNSRSEMNVSTLELGDSALYLCASSLGPGGGETQYFGPGTRLLVL.